This TCR beta chain comes out of a study of blood T cell repertoires in COVID-19. Study summary: Acute and convalescent COVID-19 specimens originated in the United States, Italy and Spain.

V lost 5 bases and J 8 bases, leaving 16 bases between the germline ends. CDR3 length equals 14 residues. Germline CDR1 SGHAT, CDR2 FQNNGV. This clone was seen just once. Produced via immunoSEQ multiplex PCR; TCRdb's table is partial and in-frame only. The sample holds 110,000 to 150,000 clones, 79% seen once. The rearrangement joins TRBV11-2 to TRBJ1-3; possibly TRBD1 for D (6 bases). The sequenced material came from peripheral blood. The origin of this receptor is a man aged 55 to 70 with acute or convalescent COVID-19. CDR3 loop: CASSQRTEVDTIYF. The CDR3 DNA reads TGTGCCAGCAGCCAAAGGACAGAAGTAGACACCATATATTTT. Using reference TRBV11-2 and TRBJ1-3 for the parts outside the CDR3, the full variable domain is EAGVAQSPRYKIIEKRQSVAFWCNPISGHATLYWYQQILGQGPKLLIQFQNNGVVDDSQLPKDRFSAERLKGVDSTLKIQPAKLEDSAVYLCASSQRTEVDTIYFGEGSWLTVV.